One and the same sample provided the 20 T cell receptor beta chains below, sequenced in a study of blood T cells in healthy people across ages. It was with a sample-barcoded 5' primer and a J-beta primer mix that a second PCR of roughly 7 to 12 cycles was run. Using its own MiXCR run on the 5' RACE reads, TCRdb lists one record per CDR3 protein. In the table there are approximately 1.5 million distinct CDR3 sequences, around 40% of which are singletons. The sample was blood. All receptors come from a woman younger than 35 in good health.

This clonotype was seen a few times. The chain links TRBV20-1 to TRBJ2-3, with 12 bases lining up with TRBD2. CDR3 size: 16 residues. V was clipped by 5 bases and J by 5 bases; unmatched bases: 11. Germline V gene lookup returns CDR1 DFQATT and CDR2 SNEGSKA (reference sequence). CDR3 residues: CSAPPLAGGLGDTQYF. CDR3 coding DNA: TGCAGTGCTCCACCTCTAGCGGGAGGGCTAGGAGATACGCAGTATTTT.

The CDR3: CSARDAGRTDTQYF. CDR3 nucleotides: TGCAGTGCTAGAGATGCGGGCCGCACAGATACGCAGTATTTT. The chain is built from TRBV20-1 and TRBJ2-3; TRBD2 might be the D (5 bases). Germline CDR1 reads DFQATT; CDR2 reads SNEGSKA (reference sequence). The CDR3 is 14 residues long. Trimming left V 0 bases short and J 1 base short, with 8 bases between.

This rearrangement joins TRBV11-2 to TRBJ2-1; D is uncertain. The J call is in doubt because the DNA end fits TRBJ2-7 better. The CDR3 totals 15 residues. Germline V gene lookup returns CDR1 SGHAT and CDR2 FQNNGV. This CDR3 reads CASSSTISLYNEQYF. The DNA for the CDR3 is TGTGCCAGCAGCTCCACCATTAGCCTCTACAATGAGCAGTACTTC.

The J gene is TRBJ1-6, the V gene TRBV27; D gene unclear. The CDR3 loop spans 12 amino acids. Germline V gives CDR1 MNHEY, CDR2 SMNVEV (reference sequence). With 2 bases removed from V and 9 bases from J, the gap between germline ends came to 5 bases. The CDR3 sequence: CASSLAGSPLHF. CDR3 bases: TGTGCCAGCAGTTTAGCCGGTTCACCCCTCCACTTT.

The chain links TRBV5-1 to TRBJ2-3; D gene ambiguous. Per germline, CDR1 SGHRS and CDR2 YFSETQ. CDR3 length: 14 residues. V was clipped by 6 bases and J by 0 bases, with 11 bases between them. CDR3 coding DNA: TGCGCCAGCACGGACGGAACTAGCACAGATACGCAGTATTTT. It yields the protein CASTDGTSTDTQYF.

J is TRBJ2-7 and V is TRBV11-2; D ambiguous. With 0 bases removed from V and 8 bases from J, the gap between germline ends came to 26 bases. CDR3 length equals 18 residues. Looked up from germline, CDR1 is SGHAT and CDR2 is FQNNGV. The chain's CDR3 is CASSLDSDSSRREGQQYF. The CDR3 nucleotides are TGTGCCAGCAGCTTAGACTCCGACTCCAGTCGGCGCGAAGGGCAGCAGTACTTC.

The genes are TRBV6-5 and TRBJ2-7; TRBD2 matches at 10 bases. V shed 5 bases and J 7 bases; nucleotides not matched to a gene: 14. Germline values: CDR1 MNHEY, CDR2 SVGAGI. The CDR3 contains 16 residues. The CDR3 nucleotides are TGTGCCAGCAGTCCCTTTCTAGCGGGGGTATACAATGAGCAGTACTTC. Translated, it gives CASSPFLAGVYNEQYF.

This rearrangement joins TRBV29-1 to TRBJ1-1, with 7 nucleotides matching TRBD1. V shed 5 bases, J shed 1 base, and the junction held 7 bases outside the gene matches. This CDR3 is 14 amino acids long. Germline V gene sequence: CDR1 SQVTM, CDR2 ANQGSEA. The CDR3 loop reads CSVFNNRGNTEAFF. CDR3 nucleotide sequence: TGCAGCGTTTTTAATAACAGGGGGAACACTGAAGCTTTCTTT. The complete variable domain, with remaining parts taken from reference TRBV29-1 and TRBJ1-1, reads SAVISQKPSRDICQRGTSLTIQCQVDSQVTMMFWYRQQPGQSLTLIATANQGSEATYESGFVIDKFPISRPNLTFSTLTVSNMSPEDSSIYLCSVFNNRGNTEAFFGQGTRLTVV.

The sample holds a few counts of this clonotype. The V and J genes are TRBV12-3 or TRBV12-4 and TRBJ1-2; D possibly corresponds to TRBD1 (5 bases). The CDR3 sequence is 14 residues long. V was cut by 4 bases and J by 4 bases, with 13 bases left in between. DNA for the CDR3: TGTGCCAGCAGTTCAGGGTACTGGGTCTATGGCTACACCTTC. Translation gives CASSSGYWVYGYTF.

Only a few counts were recorded for this clonotype. This chain connects TRBV29-1 to TRBJ2-3; D gene unclear. The germline V gene has CDR1 SQVTM and CDR2 ANQGSEA. The CDR3 is 14 residues long. The V gene lost 8 bases and the J gene lost 11 bases, with 26 bases spanning the gap. The CDR3, as DNA: TGCAGCTTGTGCTGGGTCAAACCGTCCCTGGGGCAGTATTTT. Residues: CSLCWVKPSLGQYF.

This clonotype occurred many times. The V and J genes are TRBV7-2 and TRBJ2-1; TRBD2 matches at 8 bases. The CDR3 is 16 residues long. V shed 5 bases, J shed 5 bases, and the junction held 11 bases outside the gene matches. CDR1 and CDR2 from the germline V gene are SGHTA and FQGNSA. CDR3: CASSLGASGPDNEQFF. CDR3 bases: TGTGCCAGCAGCCTAGGGGCTAGCGGGCCTGACAATGAGCAGTTCTTC.

This clonotype was counted ten times or more. The J gene is TRBJ2-1, the V gene TRBV6-6; D not certain. Per germline, CDR1 MNHNY and CDR2 SVGAGI (reference sequence). Trimming pared 8 bases from V and 2 bases from J, leaving 4 bases between. This CDR3 is 11 amino acids long. Written as DNA, the CDR3 is TGTGCCAGCGGGCCCTACAATGAGCAGTTCTTC. It encodes CASGPYNEQFF.

V gene TRBV4-3 combines with J gene TRBJ1-1, with D uncertain. Germline values: CDR1 LGHNA, CDR2 YSLEER. The CDR3 totals 15 residues. V dropped 1 base and J dropped 6 bases, with 15 bases sitting between them. The CDR3 loop is CASSQGTGDISEAFF. CDR3 nucleotides: TGCGCCAGCAGCCAAGGGACCGGGGATATCTCTGAAGCTTTCTTT.

The genes are TRBV6-9 and TRBJ1-2, with D perhaps TRBD1 (6 bases). V was trimmed by 6 bases and J by 5 bases, leaving 19 bases between them. Germline-derived CDR1 and CDR2 are MNHGY and SVAAGI. CDR3 length equals 15 residues. The CDR3 here is CASRYTGGGAYGYTF. Here the CDR3 DNA reads TGTGCCAGCAGATACACGGGTGGGGGCGCTTATGGCTACACCTTC.

This clonotype was seen a few times. The rearrangement uses TRBV25-1 and TRBJ2-5, with 10 bases that match TRBD2. The germline V gene has CDR1 MGHDK and CDR2 SYGVNS. The CDR3 has 16 residues. The J segment lost 2 bases and the V segment lost 3 bases, leaving 6 bases of the junction unmatched. In DNA form, the CDR3 reads TGTGCCAGCAGTGACCAACGGACTAGCGGTCAAGAGACCCAGTACTTC. It encodes CASSDQRTSGQETQYF.

V is TRBV6-1 and J is TRBJ1-2, with a weak D call TRBD1 (6 bases). CDR3 length: 17 residues. V lost 2 bases and J lost 4, with 20 bases in between. Germline values: CDR1 MNHNS, CDR2 SASEGT. The CDR3 sequence: CASSESRGRGDIYGYTF. The CDR3 DNA reads as TGTGCCAGCAGTGAATCCAGGGGTCGGGGGGACATCTATGGCTACACCTTC.

In the case of this clonotype: This may arise from a read error, as a much more abundant clone is one base away. Written as DNA, the CDR3 is TGTGCCGGCAGCCTTACTAGCGGGGGGAGTGAGCAGTTCTTC. Its translation: CAGSLTSGGSEQFF. The rearrangement links TRBV7-3 to TRBJ2-1, with 12 positions matching TRBD2. The CDR3 is made up of 14 amino acids. Germline loops: CDR1 SGHTA, CDR2 FQGTGA.

This clonotype was recorded a few times. This rearrangement joins TRBV7-2 to TRBJ2-1; 12 bases match TRBD2. CDR1 is SGHTA, CDR2 FQGNSA, per germline. V lost 0 bases and J lost 5; bases outside the gene matches: 2. This CDR3 region has 16 residues. This chain's CDR3 is CASSLAPSGGDNEQFF. The CDR3 DNA sequence: TGTGCCAGCAGCTTAGCTCCTAGCGGGGGGGACAATGAGCAGTTCTTC.

The chain recombines TRBV4-3 with TRBJ2-1, with D perhaps TRBD1 or TRBD2 (5 bases each). The CDR3 runs 15 residues. V shed 4 bases and J shed 5 bases, with 15 bases lying between them. Looked up from germline, CDR1 is LGHNA and CDR2 is YSLEER. CDR3 bases: TGCGCCAGCAGCCCCAGGACGGGACCTAACAATGAGCAGTTCTTC. This sequence encodes CASSPRTGPNNEQFF.

This clonotype was counted a few times. The chain joins TRBV13 to TRBJ1-1; no reliable D call. V dropped 5 bases and J dropped 1 base, with 5 bases sitting between them. CDR1 is PRHDT and CDR2 is FYEKMQ in the germline V gene (reference sequence). The CDR3 length is 12 residues. The chain's CDR3 is CASSGKNTEAFF. As DNA, the CDR3 is TGTGCCAGCAGCGGTAAGAACACTGAAGCTTTCTTT. The full variable domain, its missing parts supplied by reference TRBV13 and TRBJ1-1, is AAGVIQSPRHLIKEKRETATLKCYPIPRHDTVYWYQQGPGQDPQFLISFYEKMQSDKGSIPDRFSAQQFSDYHSELNMSSLELGDSALYFCASSGKNTEAFFGQGTRLTVV.